This TCR beta chain was obtained from a study of control samples from healthy donors and cancer patients. The germline V gene encodes CDR1 KGHSH and CDR2 LQKENI. The CDR3 extends over 16 amino acids. Trimming cost V 3 bases and J 8 bases; bases outside gene matches: 9. The assay was immunoSEQ multiplex PCR, and TCRdb's table has in-frame clones only and misses some. The repertoire has some 70,000 clones, over 80% of them found once; the top ten carry approximately 15%. This clonotype originated in a man between 60 and 70 years old in good health. This chain joins TRBV18 and TRBJ2-1, with 11 positions matching TRBD1. Sequencing used blood. The CDR3 DNA sequence: TGTGCCAGCTCACCCTCAAGAGGACAGGGGGCGTATGAGCAGTTCTTC. Translation gives CASSPSRGQGAYEQFF. Full variable domain (rest looked up from reference TRBV18 and TRBJ2-1): NAGVMQNPRHLVRRRGQEARLRCSPMKGHSHVYWYRQLPEEGLKFMVYLQKENIIDESGMPKERFSAEFPKEGPSILRIQQVVRGDSAAYFCASSPSRGQGAYEQFFGPGTRLTVL.